Listed below are T cell receptor beta chains from one sample, sequenced in a study of shared clonotypes between healthy human individuals. Sequencing was performed with immunoSEQ multiplex PCR; in TCRdb, only in-frame clones are kept and a portion is missing. Among approximately 2.5 million clones listed, 80% to 95% were seen once. The specimen was naive CD4+ T cells from PBMCs. The receptors were sampled from a man younger than 30 in good health. Some clones in this sample may be carry-over from other donors' samples. The CDR3 runs from the conserved cysteine through the conserved F or W. D genes are given only for firm matches. Clone size appears in some rows only: once, few, many, or a class for an expanded clone.

d_gene: TRBD2
v_gene: TRBV11-3
j_gene: TRBJ2-3
abundance: few
CDR3aa: CASSSGTSGSTDTQYF
CDR3nt: TGTGCCAGCAGCTCGGGGACTAGCGGGAGCACAGATACGCAGTATTTT

d_gene: TRBD2
v_gene: TRBV7-6
j_gene: TRBJ2-5
abundance: -
CDR3aa: CASSLTSGRAYSQETQYF
CDR3nt: TGTGCCAGCAGCTTAACTAGCGGGAGGGCCTATTCCCAAGAGACCCAGTACTTC

d_gene: TRBD1
v_gene: TRBV29-1
j_gene: TRBJ2-7
abundance: -
CDR3aa: CSVWGQGYYEQYF
CDR3nt: TGCAGCGTCTGGGGACAGGGATACTACGAGCAGTACTTC

d_gene: -
v_gene: TRBV2
j_gene: TRBJ1-3
abundance: once
CDR3aa: CASSRVHSSGNTIYF
CDR3nt: TGTGCCAGCAGTCGGGTTCACTCCTCTGGAAACACCATATATTTT

d_gene: -
v_gene: TRBV6-6
j_gene: TRBJ1-3
abundance: few
CDR3aa: CASPPEPGRGGNTIYF
CDR3nt: TGTGCCAGCCCACCCGAACCGGGACGGGGGGGAAACACCATATATTTT

d_gene: -
v_gene: TRBV2
j_gene: TRBJ2-6
abundance: -
CDR3aa: CASSGWGRGANVLTF
CDR3nt: TGTGCCAGCAGTGGATGGGGGCGCGGGGCCAACGTCCTGACTTTC

d_gene: TRBD1
v_gene: TRBV27
j_gene: TRBJ2-3
abundance: -
CDR3aa: CASRGWTGRSDTQYF
CDR3nt: TGTGCCAGCAGGGGGTGGACAGGGCGGTCAGATACGCAGTATTTT

d_gene: TRBD2
v_gene: TRBV30
j_gene: TRBJ2-2
abundance: -
CDR3aa: CATSPGSSGTGELFF
CDR3nt: TGTGCCACCAGCCCCGGTAGTAGCGGGACCGGGGAGCTGTTTTTT

d_gene: TRBD1
v_gene: TRBV7-2
j_gene: TRBJ2-1
abundance: -
CDR3aa: CASSQQGAPYNEQFF
CDR3nt: TGTGCCAGCAGTCAACAGGGGGCACCCTACAATGAGCAGTTCTTC

d_gene: -
v_gene: TRBV5-1
j_gene: TRBJ2-5
abundance: -
CDR3aa: CASSRRTSLDSETQYF
CDR3nt: TGCGCCAGCAGCCGCCGGACATCCCTAGACTCAGAGACCCAGTACTTC

d_gene: -
v_gene: TRBV6-1
j_gene: TRBJ2-7
abundance: -
CDR3aa: CASSKGPTEQYF
CDR3nt: TGTGCCAGCAGCAAGGGACCCACCGAGCAGTACTTC

d_gene: -
v_gene: TRBV28
j_gene: TRBJ2-7
abundance: -
CDR3aa: CASTAGGARYEQYF
CDR3nt: TGTGCCAGCACCGCGGGTGGGGCGCGGTACGAGCAGTACTTC

d_gene: TRBD1
v_gene: TRBV18
j_gene: TRBJ2-7
abundance: -
CDR3aa: CASSPGTGDLYEQYF
CDR3nt: TGTGCCAGCTCACCGGGGACAGGGGACCTCTACGAGCAGTACTTC

d_gene: -
v_gene: TRBV18
j_gene: TRBJ1-1
abundance: -
CDR3aa: CASSPQGWGDTEAFF
CDR3nt: TGTGCCAGCTCACCACAGGGGTGGGGGGACACTGAAGCTTTCTTT

d_gene: TRBD1
v_gene: TRBV28
j_gene: TRBJ2-5
abundance: -
CDR3aa: CASRTDRADQETQYF
CDR3nt: TGTGCCAGCAGAACGGACAGGGCGGACCAAGAGACCCAGTACTTC

d_gene: -
v_gene: TRBV6-1
j_gene: TRBJ1-1
abundance: -
CDR3aa: CASSEAGDTEAFF
CDR3nt: TGTGCCAGCAGTGAAGCCGGGGACACTGAAGCTTTCTTT